This TCR beta chain derives from a study of OX40 agonist ivuxolimab in advanced cancers. Study-wide context: All patients had ivuxolimab intravenously every 2 weeks at 0.01 to 10 mg/kg. Mean age around 60 years, range 23 to 79; nearly 85% male. Antecedent anti-PD-1, anti-PD-L1 or anti-CTLA-4 therapy was permissible, with over 35% having received some.

Of note for this clone: Its cognate antigen is unknown.

Produced via immunoSEQ multiplex PCR; TCRdb's table is partial and in-frame only. This table has 30,000 to 45,000 clones, roughly four fifths appearing once. Study-wide results and caveats: Clones of CD4+ and CD8+ blood T cells grew by week 6 at doses of 0.1 to 3.0 mg/kg.

The source was CD4+ or CD8+ T cells sorted from blood, collected in a trial of the OX40 agonist ivuxolimab. This TCR came from an adult with an advanced solid tumor such as melanoma, head and neck, liver or kidney cancer.

The CDR3 sequence is CASSGGGHPNTGELFF. The CDR3 bases are TGTGCCAGCAGCGGTGGGGGACACCCGAACACCGGGGAGCTGTTTTTT. The chain is built from TRBV9 and TRBJ2-2; D perhaps matches TRBD1 (6 bases). The CDR3 has 16 residues. Per the germline V gene, CDR1 is SGDLS and CDR2 is YYNGEE. The V gene lost 3 bases and the J gene lost 0 bases, with 12 bases spanning the gap.